The rows below give T cell receptor beta chains drawn from one sample of a study of T cell repertoires in cytomegalovirus infection. Antigens for these TCRs are unknown. Via MiXCR, TCRdb re-called the reads, giving one row per CDR3 protein. The table has about 500,000 distinct CDR3 sequences, about 33% seen once. The sample here was cultured PBMCs, taken from culture after CMV antigen stimulation. The receptors come from a human donor in good health (CMV status not recorded). Some clones in this sample may be carry-over from other donors' samples. Each CDR3 is given with its conserved first and last residue. Fields, in order: D gene, V gene, clone size, J gene, CDR3 DNA, CDR3 protein. A D gene is named only where the DNA matches it firmly. Expanded clones get a size class; other rows say once, few or many, or leave the size out.

>-|TRBV7-2|many|TRBJ2-5
TGTGCCAGCAGCCCCAGGACCATCCAAGAGACCCAGTACTTC
CASSPRTIQETQYF
>-|TRBV24-1|-|TRBJ1-2
TGTGCCACCAGTGAAGGGGCGAGGTATGGCTACACCTTC
CATSEGARYGYTF
>-|TRBV28|few|TRBJ2-5
TGTGCCAGCAGTAAAGGACGGCGCCAAGAGACCCAGTACTTC
CASSKGRRQETQYF
>-|TRBV27|few|TRBJ1-6
TGTGCCAGCAGTTTTGAGGGGTCCTATAATTCACCCCTCCACTTT
CASSFEGSYNSPLHF
>-|TRBV12-3/TRBV12-4|-|TRBJ1-5
TGTGCCAGCAGTGACGGTCTCAATCAGCCCCAGCATTTT
CASSDGLNQPQHF
>-|TRBV7-2|-|TRBJ2-2
TGTGCCAGCACCCTCTCGGGGTCCACCGGGGAGCTGTTTTTT
CASTLSGSTGELFF
>-|TRBV20-1|-|TRBJ1-1
TGCAGTGCTAGTCCGGCGGAGAACACTGAAGCTTTCTTT
CSASPAENTEAFF
>-|TRBV28|few|TRBJ2-2
TGTGCCAGCAGTTTCACAGGGTACGGCACCGGGGAGCTGTTTTTT
CASSFTGYGTGELFF
>-|TRBV7-6|many|TRBJ2-7
TGTGCCAGCAGCATTTCGGGGTCGGCATACGAGCAGTACTTC
CASSISGSAYEQYF
>TRBD2|TRBV12-3/TRBV12-4|few|TRBJ2-5
TGTGCCAGCAGCCCAAGCCGGGCGGGAGGGGGGAGAGAGACCCAGTACTTC
CASSPSRAGGGRETQYF
>TRBD2|TRBV4-2|few|TRBJ2-5
TGTGCCAGCAGCCAAGATAAGCGGGAGTGGGGAGGTGGGGAGACCCAGTACTTC
CASSQDKREWGGGETQYF
>-|TRBV7-8|few|TRBJ2-5
TGTGCCAGCAGCCTCCCCCGGCTGAAGCAAGAGACCCAGTACTTC
CASSLPRLKQETQYF
>TRBD1|TRBV6-1|few|TRBJ1-4
TGTGCCAGCAGAGGACAGGGTAATGAAAAACTGTTTTTT
CASRGQGNEKLFF
>-|TRBV7-9|-|TRBJ2-7
TGTGCCAGCAGCCCTGAGCAGTACTTC
CASSPEQYF
>TRBD2|TRBV5-1|-|TRBJ2-1
TGCGCCAGCAGCGGGCTAGCGGGAGGTGTCCACAATGAGCAGTTCTTC
CASSGLAGGVHNEQFF
>TRBD2|TRBV6-1|few|TRBJ2-3
TGTGCCAGCAGTGAAGAAGCGGGAGGCACAGATACGCAGTATTTT
CASSEEAGGTDTQYF
>-|TRBV19|-|TRBJ1-1
TGTGCCAGTAGTATTGGGCGGGGTAAGGACACTGAAGCTTTCTTT
CASSIGRGKDTEAFF
>-|TRBV10-3|-|TRBJ1-1
TGTGCCATCAGCAGAGGTAAGGACAGTGAAGCTTTCTTT
CAISRGKDSEAFF
>-|TRBV7-2|few|TRBJ2-3
TGTGCCAGCAGCCCCGAGGGTATCCCGACAGATACGCAGTATTTT
CASSPEGIPTDTQYF
>TRBD1|TRBV6-1|-|TRBJ1-2
TGTGCCGGGAGGACAGGGCCCGCCTATGGCTACACCTTC
CAGRTGPAYGYTF
>-|TRBV7-2|few|TRBJ2-5
TGTGCCAGCAGCTTACGTAGGGTCGGCGAGACCCAGTACTTC
CASSLRRVGETQYF
>-|TRBV4-1|-|TRBJ2-1
TGCGCCAGCAGCCAAGATCGGGATGGAGGAAATGAGCAGTTCTTC
CASSQDRDGGNEQFF
>-|TRBV29-1|many|TRBJ2-5
TGCAGCGTTGAAGTGGGGGCCCAAGAGACCCAGTACTTC
CSVEVGAQETQYF
>TRBD1|TRBV7-9|few|TRBJ2-7
TGTGCCAGCAGCCAGGGACAGAACCACGAGCAGTACTTC
CASSQGQNHEQYF
>-|TRBV12-3/TRBV12-4|-|TRBJ1-3
TGTGCCAGCAGTCCCTCGGGGGGGAGAAGGAACACCATATATTTT
CASSPSGGRRNTIYF
>TRBD1|TRBV28|few|TRBJ1-1
TGTGCCACCAGAGGGACAGGGAACACTGAAGCTTTCTTT
CATRGTGNTEAFF
>-|TRBV4-1|few|TRBJ2-1
TGCGCCAGCAGCCTGCGGTTTGTGACCCCGGGCAATGAGCAGTTCTTC
CASSLRFVTPGNEQFF
>TRBD2|TRBV11-2|-|TRBJ2-3
TGTGCCAGCAGCCAACCAGGACTAGCGGGGGGGGTGGATACGCAGTATTTT
CASSQPGLAGGVDTQYF
>-|TRBV7-9|few|TRBJ2-1
TGTGCCAGCAGCTTAGTTGCGGGGACGGAGCAGTTCTTC
CASSLVAGTEQFF
>-|TRBV4-1|-|TRBJ2-3
TGCGCCAGCAGCGAGCAGAGTAGCATAGCAGATACGCAGTATTTT
CASSEQSSIADTQYF
>-|TRBV18|-|TRBJ2-7
TGTGCCAGCTCACCAAAAAACCCCCTAAGCTCCTACGAGCAGTACTTC
CASSPKNPLSSYEQYF
>-|TRBV5-4|-|TRBJ2-4
TGTGCCAGCAGCTCCACCACTTCTACCAAGGACATTCAGTACTTC
CASSSTTSTKDIQYF
>-|TRBV20-1|-|TRBJ1-1
TGCAGTGCCCCCTCTGGAGGGGGTAGACGGAGCACTGAAGCTTTCTTT
CSAPSGGGRRSTEAFF
>-|TRBV4-3|-|TRBJ1-1
TGCGCCAGCAGCCAAGATTCCCGGGGATACACTGAAGCTTTCTTT
CASSQDSRGYTEAFF
>TRBD2|TRBV12-3/TRBV12-4|-|TRBJ2-5
TGTGCCAGCAGTTCCGCTAGCGGGAGGGCACTAGAGACCCAGTACTTC
CASSSASGRALETQYF
>-|TRBV11-2|-|TRBJ1-1
TGTGCCAGCACCGTGGGGGCGGGTGGCACTGAAGCTTTCTTT
CASTVGAGGTEAFF
>TRBD2|TRBV29-1|-|TRBJ2-2
TGCAGCGTTGAACACACTAGCGGGGTGAACACCGGGGAGCTGTTTTTT
CSVEHTSGVNTGELFF
>-|TRBV5-4|-|TRBJ1-2
TGTGCCAGCAGCTTGGTGACGGCTAACTATGGCTACACCTTC
CASSLVTANYGYTF
>TRBD1|TRBV12-3/TRBV12-4|-|TRBJ2-3
TGTGCCACGGGAAGGACAGGAGCCTCCACAGATACGCAGTATTTT
CATGRTGASTDTQYF
>TRBD1|TRBV7-2|few|TRBJ1-5
TGTGCCAGCAGCTTACAGGGGGGGCAGCCCCAGCATTTT
CASSLQGGQPQHF
>-|TRBV28|-|TRBJ1-5
TGTGCCAGCAGTTTAGAGCCCCAGCATTTT
CASSLEPQHF
>-|TRBV6-5|few|TRBJ1-1
TGTGCCAGCAGTCTCAGGGACCCGAGGGGGACGAACACTGAAGCTTTCTTT
CASSLRDPRGTNTEAFF
>-|TRBV24-1|-|TRBJ2-5
TGTGCCACCAGTGTAGGCAGAGAAGAGACCCAGTACTTC
CATSVGREETQYF
>-|TRBV19|few|TRBJ2-3
TGTGCCAGTTCCCGGGGAGAGATGGGCACAGATACGCAGTATTTT
CASSRGEMGTDTQYF
>TRBD2|TRBV6-2/TRBV6-3|few|TRBJ2-5
TGTGCCAGCAGCCGACTAGCGGGAGGACCAGAGACCCAGTACTTC
CASSRLAGGPETQYF
>TRBD2|TRBV7-2|few|TRBJ2-1
TGTGCCAGCAGCTTAGAAAGGACTAGCGGCCTCTACAATGAGCAGTTCTTC
CASSLERTSGLYNEQFF
>-|TRBV3-1|-|TRBJ1-5
TGTGCCAGCAGCCAGGGCCCCCGAGTTCAGCCCCAGCATTTT
CASSQGPRVQPQHF
>-|TRBV11-2|many|TRBJ1-2
TGTGCCAGCAGCTTAGAACGGCGAGGGGTCTATGGCTACACCTTC
CASSLERRGVYGYTF
>-|TRBV6-2/TRBV6-3|few|TRBJ1-5
TGTGCCACCAAAACGGGACGGGATGGTCAGCCCCAGCATTTT
CATKTGRDGQPQHF
>-|TRBV28|-|TRBJ2-2
TGTGCCAGCAGTCACCTGGGACCCCCGAACACCGGGGAGCTGTTTTTT
CASSHLGPPNTGELFF